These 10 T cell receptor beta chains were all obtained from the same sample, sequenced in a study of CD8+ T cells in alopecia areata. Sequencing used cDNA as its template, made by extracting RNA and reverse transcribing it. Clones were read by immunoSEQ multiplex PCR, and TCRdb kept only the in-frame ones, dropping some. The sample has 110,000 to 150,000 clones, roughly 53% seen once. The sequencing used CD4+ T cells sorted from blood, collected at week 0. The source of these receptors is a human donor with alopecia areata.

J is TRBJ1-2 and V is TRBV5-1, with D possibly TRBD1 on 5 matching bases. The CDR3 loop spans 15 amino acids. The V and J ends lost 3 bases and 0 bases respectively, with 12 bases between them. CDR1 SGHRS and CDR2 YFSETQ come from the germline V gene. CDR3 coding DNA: TGCGCCAGCAGCTCGGGAGGGGTGACTAACTATGGCTACACCTTC. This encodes CASSSGGVTNYGYTF.

The CDR3 loop reads CASSFHDPPVRETQYF. For the CDR3, the DNA is TGTGCCAGCAGCTTTCACGATCCCCCCGTTCGAGAGACCCAGTACTTC. This chain links TRBV7-9 with TRBJ2-5; no firm D call. The CDR3 is made up of 16 amino acids. The V gene lost 3 bases and the J gene lost 4 bases, with 18 bases spanning the gap. Germline lookup yields CDR1 SEHNR and CDR2 FQNEAQ (reference sequence).

In nucleotides, the CDR3 is TGTGCCAGCAGTAACAGGGCCGCGCCCCAAGAGACCCAGTACTTC. This gives the protein CASSNRAAPQETQYF. The chain links TRBV2 to TRBJ2-5, with D maybe TRBD1 (6 bases). V was shortened by 5 bases and J by 1 base, with 14 bases between the two germline ends. Germline V CDR1 and CDR2: SNHLY, FYNNEI. The CDR3 length is 15 residues.

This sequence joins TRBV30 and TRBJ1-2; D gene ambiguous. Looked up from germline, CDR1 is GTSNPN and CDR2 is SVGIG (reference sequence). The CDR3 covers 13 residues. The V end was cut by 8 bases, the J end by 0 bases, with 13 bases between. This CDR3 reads CAKKDGTNYGYTF. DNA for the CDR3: TGTGCCAAAAAAGACGGTACTAACTATGGCTACACCTTC.

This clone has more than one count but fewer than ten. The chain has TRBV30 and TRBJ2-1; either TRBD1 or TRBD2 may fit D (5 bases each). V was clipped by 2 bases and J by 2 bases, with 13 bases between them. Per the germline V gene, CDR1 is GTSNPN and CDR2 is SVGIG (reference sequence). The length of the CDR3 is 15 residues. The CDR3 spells CAWSLRGRAYNEQFF. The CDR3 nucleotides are TGTGCCTGGAGTCTCCGGGGCAGAGCCTACAATGAGCAGTTCTTC.

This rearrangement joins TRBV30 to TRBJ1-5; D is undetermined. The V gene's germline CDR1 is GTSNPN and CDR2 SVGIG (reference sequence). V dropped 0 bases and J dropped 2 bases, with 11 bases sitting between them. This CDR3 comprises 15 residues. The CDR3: CAWSVGQSGNQPQHF. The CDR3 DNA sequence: TGTGCCTGGAGTGTAGGGCAGAGCGGCAATCAGCCCCAGCATTTT.

CDR3 sequence: CSVAGLETQYF. In nucleotides, the CDR3 is TGCAGCGTTGCCGGTTTGGAGACCCAGTACTTC. This chain connects TRBV29-1 to TRBJ2-5; the D is unclear. This CDR3 has 11 amino acids. V was clipped by 4 bases and J by 5 bases, with 8 bases between them. Germline CDR1 and CDR2: SQVTM and ANQGSEA.

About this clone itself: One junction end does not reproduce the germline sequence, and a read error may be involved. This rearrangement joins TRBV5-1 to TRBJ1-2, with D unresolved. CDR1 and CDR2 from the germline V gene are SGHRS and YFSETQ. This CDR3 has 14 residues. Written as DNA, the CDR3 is TGCGCGAGCAGGCAGGACCTCTGGGAATATGGCTACACCTTC. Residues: CASRQDLWEYGYTF.

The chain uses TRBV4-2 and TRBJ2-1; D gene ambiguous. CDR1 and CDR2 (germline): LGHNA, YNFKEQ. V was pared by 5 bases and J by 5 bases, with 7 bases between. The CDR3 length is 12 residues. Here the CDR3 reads CASSTEDNEQFF. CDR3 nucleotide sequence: TGTGCCAGCAGCACAGAGGACAATGAGCAGTTCTTC.

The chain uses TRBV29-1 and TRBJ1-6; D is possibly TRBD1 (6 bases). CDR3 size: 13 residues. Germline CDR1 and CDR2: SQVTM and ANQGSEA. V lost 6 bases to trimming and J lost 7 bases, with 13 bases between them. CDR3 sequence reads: CSVRDIDNSPLHF. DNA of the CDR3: TGCAGCGTCCGGGACATAGACAATTCACCCCTCCACTTT.